One sample yielded the 27 T cell receptor beta chains listed below, sequenced in a study of T-cell reconstitution after alpha-beta-depleted transplantation in children (dated by TCRdb to the mid-2010s). The library was obtained by PCR. Sequencing took place on an Illumina HiSeq 2500. TCR library preparation used molecular barcoding, with unique molecular identifiers applied to normalize quantification of the TCRbeta repertoire. TCRdb reprocessing: public reads trimmed at Q25 with fastp, clones called with MiXCR, in-frame beta chains kept. Each record represents a unique CDR3 protein, reported with the most common genes and DNA among its rows. The sample records approximately 430,000 distinct CDR3 sequences, around 15% of which are singletons. The ten largest account for around 28% of the sample. The sample's treatment or condition, from its label and the paper: allogeneic hematopoietic cell transplantation with graft depleted of TCRalphabeta T cells and CD19 B cells.

The specimen comprised PBMCs, mostly from graft donor cells, sampled 360 days after TCRalphabeta/CD19-depleted stem cell transplant. These receptors were taken from a boy younger than two who had a stem cell transplant for Wiskott-Aldrich syndrome, so the T cells may come from the graft donor.

There are a few counts of this clonotype. DNA of the CDR3: TGTGCCATCAGTGATCCGGGACAGTCTTACGAGCAGTACTTC. Amino acids: CAISDPGQSYEQYF. The rearrangement joins TRBV10-3 to TRBJ2-7, with 7 bases that match TRBD1. V lost 3 bases, J lost 4 bases, and 6 bases stayed unmatched. Per the germline V gene, CDR1 is ENHRY and CDR2 is SYGVKD. This CDR3 contains 14 residues.

This chain uses TRBV29-1 with TRBJ2-7; the match to TRBD1 covers 7 bases. The germline V gene has CDR1 SQVTM and CDR2 ANQGSEA. J gave up 7 bases and V 5 bases, and 8 bases lay outside the gene matches. The CDR3 runs 12 residues. CDR3: CSVRDRAWEQYF. CDR3 nucleotides: TGCAGCGTTCGAGACAGGGCCTGGGAGCAGTACTTC.

The chain couples TRBV20-1 to TRBJ1-2; TRBD1 aligns across 8 bases. V dropped 1 base and J dropped 7; count of bases not matched to a gene: 14. CDR1 DFQATT and CDR2 SNEGSKA come from the germline V gene (reference sequence). The CDR3 spans 16 residues. The CDR3 protein is CSARVSRGTGGAGYTF. CDR3 sequence (DNA): TGCAGTGCTAGAGTTTCGAGGGGAACAGGGGGAGCTGGCTACACCTTC.

Only a few counts were recorded for this clonotype. The chain has TRBV5-5 and TRBJ2-7; the D is unclear. CDR1 SGHKS and CDR2 YYEKEE come from the germline V gene (reference sequence). Trimming took off 2 bases at V and 3 bases at J, with 9 bases between the two ends. The CDR3 spans 13 residues. The CDR3 loop is CASSLTVFYEQYF. The CDR3 coding sequence is TGTGCCAGCAGCTTAACAGTTTTCTACGAGCAGTACTTC.

In regard to this clonotype: At one end, the junction sequence differs from germline, possibly due to a read error. This chain connects TRBV11-1 to TRBJ2-1, with D unclear. The CDR3 has 15 residues. Germline V CDR1 and CDR2: SGHAT, FQDESV (reference sequence). Here the CDR3 DNA reads TGTGCCAGCAGCTATCGGATTACCCCCTACAATGTGCAGTTCTTC. The encoded protein is CASSYRITPYNVQFF. The whole variable domain, remainder taken from reference TRBV11-1 and TRBJ2-1, is EAEVAQSPRYKITEKSQAVAFWCDPISGHATLYWYRQILGQGPELLVQFQDESVVDDSQLPKDRFSAERLKGVDSTLKIQPAELGDSAMYLCASSYRITPYNVQFFGPGTRLTVL.

V usage is TRBV27 and J usage is TRBJ1-6; D might be TRBD1 (5 bases). Trimming took off 5 bases at V and 2 bases at J, with 19 bases between the two ends. CDR3 length: 18 amino acids. The germline CDR1 and CDR2 sequences are MNHEY and SMNVEV (reference sequence). The CDR3, as DNA: TGTGCCAGCAGTGCGTGGTCCAGGGTTGGCCCCTATAATTCACCCCTCCACTTT. It codes for CASSAWSRVGPYNSPLHF.

This clonotype was counted once. The chain uses TRBV20-1 and TRBJ2-3, with TRBD2 as a possible D gene (6 bases). The germline CDR1 and CDR2 sequences are DFQATT and SNEGSKA (reference sequence). The V gene lost 0 bases and the J gene lost 5 bases, with 15 bases spanning the gap. The CDR3 has 15 residues. CDR3 nucleotide sequence: TGCAGTGCTAGAGATCCGCTAGCGCTCGGAGATACGCAGTATTTT. Protein: CSARDPLALGDTQYF.

The gene calls are TRBV4-2 and TRBJ2-1; 10 bases match TRBD2. V was pared by 4 bases and J by 9 bases, with 12 bases of the junction left unmatched. Germline lookup yields CDR1 LGHNA and CDR2 YNFKEQ. This CDR3 has 16 amino acids. The CDR3: CASSPGRGVAGGEQFF. The CDR3 DNA reads TGTGCCAGCAGCCCCGGGCGGGGGGTAGCGGGAGGTGAGCAGTTCTTC.

This clonotype was observed at least ten times. The chain recombines TRBV6-6 with TRBJ2-1; possibly TRBD1 for D (5 bases). Per germline, CDR1 MNHNY and CDR2 SVGAGI (reference sequence). Trimming took off 6 bases at V and 10 bases at J, with 10 bases between the two ends. CDR3 length: 11 residues. The CDR3 DNA is TGTGCCAGCAGACAGGTGCCGGAGCAGTTCTTC. It is translated as CASRQVPEQFF.

The gene calls are TRBV2 and TRBJ2-1; no firm D call. Germline lookup yields CDR1 SNHLY and CDR2 FYNNEI. The CDR3 runs 13 residues. Trimming pared 9 bases from V and 7 bases from J, leaving 16 bases between. The CDR3 coding sequence is TGTGCCAGAAGAGGCCCTAAAGGGAATGAGCAGTTCTTC. It is translated as CARRGPKGNEQFF.

This clonotype has a handful of counts. The chain carries TRBV24-1 and TRBJ2-1; tentative D call: TRBD2 (6 bases). Germline values: CDR1 KGHDR, CDR2 SFDVKD. V gave up 0 bases and J gave up 2 bases, with 10 bases separating them. This CDR3 comprises 16 residues. DNA of the CDR3: TGTGCCACCAGTGATTTGGGGCGGGGTCCCTACAATGAGCAGTTCTTC. Translated: CATSDLGRGPYNEQFF.

The V gene is TRBV29-1, the J gene TRBJ2-1; 9 nucleotides align to TRBD1. The CDR3 loop spans 15 amino acids. The ends lost 4 bases at V and 5 bases at J; junction bases unmatched: 9. Germline V gene lookup returns CDR1 SQVTM and CDR2 ANQGSEA. Here the CDR3 DNA reads TGCAGCGTTGCGGCCGGGACAGGGATACACAATGAGCAGTTCTTC. It codes for CSVAAGTGIHNEQFF.

This clonotype was seen a handful of times. This chain links TRBV6-5 with TRBJ2-1; 8 bases fit TRBD2. CDR3 length: 14 amino acids. The germline V gene encodes CDR1 MNHEY and CDR2 SVGAGI. J was trimmed by 7 bases and V by 6 bases; bases with no gene match: 8. CDR3 amino acids: CASSPGGGRNEQFF. CDR3 bases: TGTGCCAGCAGCCCCGGGGGGGGGAGGAATGAGCAGTTCTTC.

This clonotype was picked up a small number of times. V gene TRBV18 combines with J gene TRBJ2-5; no clear D. The V end lost 2 bases, the J end lost 1 base, and 11 bases lay between the germline ends. Germline assignment: CDR1 KGHSH and CDR2 LQKENI. This CDR3 has 15 residues. DNA for the CDR3: TGTGCCAGCTCACCAGCCTGGTGGACCCAAGAGACCCAGTACTTC. As protein: CASSPAWWTQETQYF.

The V call is TRBV2, the J call TRBJ2-5; the match to TRBD1 covers 10 bases. The junction had 6 bases not matched to a gene; V was cut back by 3 bases and J by 5 bases. The germline V gene has CDR1 SNHLY and CDR2 FYNNEI. The CDR3 runs to 15 residues. The CDR3 DNA reads as TGTGCCAGCAGTGAGGGGGACAGGGGATCGGAGACCCAGTACTTC. Its translation: CASSEGDRGSETQYF.

This clonotype was recorded a few times. The chain recombines TRBV20-1 with TRBJ2-3, with no clear D. Germline V gene lookup returns CDR1 DFQATT and CDR2 SNEGSKA (reference sequence). Trimming stripped 6 bases from V and 6 bases from J, with 10 bases between. This CDR3 has 11 residues. The CDR3 protein is CSADPADTQYF. CDR3 bases: TGCAGTGCCGACCCCGCTGATACGCAGTATTTT.

In this sample, this clonotype turned up a few times. In nucleotides, the CDR3 is TGCAGCGTCGCGGACGGACCTCGCTCCTACAATGAGCAGTTCTTC. It yields the protein CSVADGPRSYNEQFF. The V call is TRBV29-1, the J call TRBJ2-1; the D is unclear. The germline V and J ends were trimmed by 6 bases and 0 bases, with 15 bases remaining between them. The CDR3 loop spans 15 amino acids. Germline assignment: CDR1 SQVTM and CDR2 ANQGSEA.

This chain links TRBV29-1 with TRBJ2-1; 7 bases match TRBD1. V shed 4 bases, J shed 8 bases, and the junction held 8 bases outside the gene matches. The CDR3 spans 13 residues. CDR1 and CDR2 (germline): SQVTM, ANQGSEA. CDR3 amino acids: CSVAGDSSYEQFF. The CDR3 DNA reads as TGCAGCGTTGCCGGGGACAGTAGTTATGAGCAGTTCTTC.

The chain couples TRBV29-1 to TRBJ2-2; D may match TRBD1 or TRBD2 (5 bases each). The germline V gene has CDR1 SQVTM and CDR2 ANQGSEA. Trimming shortened V by 5 bases and J by 4 bases, and 8 bases separated the two germline ends. The CDR3 length is 12 residues. CDR3 nucleotide sequence: TGCAGCGTTAGGGACCTCACCGGGGAGCTGTTTTTT. It is translated as CSVRDLTGELFF.

This clonotype was recorded a few times. The chain is built from TRBV2 and TRBJ1-5; D gene uncertain. Trimming took off 2 bases at V and 7 bases at J, with 12 bases between the two ends. This CDR3 is 14 amino acids long. CDR1 is SNHLY, CDR2 FYNNEI, per germline. This chain's CDR3 is CASSETSEEQPQHF. In DNA, the CDR3 is TGTGCCAGCAGTGAAACATCCGAGGAGCAGCCCCAGCATTTT.

This clonotype was detected a few times. The J gene is TRBJ2-7, the V gene TRBV2, with D possibly being TRBD1 (6 bases). Germline-derived CDR1 and CDR2 are SNHLY and FYNNEI. Trimming removed 7 bases from V and 4 bases from J, with 17 bases in between. This CDR3 spans 14 amino acids. CDR3 loop: CASTTSRDTYEQYF. The CDR3 DNA follows: TGTGCCAGCACTACAAGTCGGGACACTTACGAGCAGTACTTC.

The chain has TRBV10-3 and TRBJ1-1; 11 bases align to TRBD1. The V gene's germline CDR1 is ENHRY and CDR2 SYGVKD. This CDR3 region has 13 residues. With V trimmed by 7 bases and J by 5 bases, 3 bases remained unmatched. CDR3 DNA: TGTGCCATCACTGGGACAGGGGGTACTGAAGCTTTCTTT. This codes for CAITGTGGTEAFF.

The V call is TRBV6-2 or TRBV6-3, the J call TRBJ2-7, with D perhaps matching TRBD1 (5 bases). The germline gives CDR1 MNHEY, CDR2 SVGEGT. There are 13 residues in the CDR3. V was trimmed by 2 bases and J by 3 bases, leaving 8 bases between them. CDR3 DNA sequence: TGTGCCAGCAGTTACCGGACAATCTACGAGCAGTACTTC. Its protein product is CASSYRTIYEQYF.

Only a few counts were recorded for this clonotype. V is TRBV5-6 and J is TRBJ1-2; the D gene is possibly TRBD1 (6 bases). Germline V gene data show CDR1 as SGHDT and CDR2 as YYEEEE. The V gene lost 3 bases and the J gene lost 0 bases, with 12 bases spanning the gap. CDR3 length: 15 residues. The CDR3: CASSSDRPSNYGYTF. Here the CDR3 DNA reads TGTGCCAGCAGCTCGGACAGACCCTCTAACTATGGCTACACCTTC.

This clonotype occurred a few times. V is TRBV5-1 and J is TRBJ2-3; the match to TRBD2 covers 9 bases. Germline trimming cut 0 bases from V and 0 bases from J; bases unmatched to any gene: 5. Germline V gives CDR1 SGHRS, CDR2 YFSETQ. The CDR3 spans 17 residues. CDR3 nucleotides: TGCGCCAGCAGCTTGGGAGGACTAGCGAAGAGCACAGATACGCAGTATTTT. Protein product: CASSLGGLAKSTDTQYF.

This clonotype was seen more than once but under ten times. V and J are TRBV11-2 and TRBJ2-2; perhaps TRBD2 as D (5 bases). V was trimmed by 4 bases and J by 3 bases, leaving 15 bases between them. CDR3 length: 16 residues. CDR1 is SGHAT, CDR2 FQNNGV, per germline. The CDR3 DNA is TGTGCCAGCAGCTCCCTTCGAGGGCGGCACACCGGGGAGCTGTTTTTT. This encodes CASSSLRGRHTGELFF.

This clonotype showed up just a few times. The chain carries TRBV2 and TRBJ2-1; 11 nucleotides line up with TRBD2. V shed 6 bases and J 4 bases; nucleotides not matched to a gene: 8. Germline loops: CDR1 SNHLY, CDR2 FYNNEI. The CDR3 spans 16 residues. CDR3 DNA: TGTGCCAGCAGCGGTAATAGACTAGCGGGGTACAATGAGCAGTTCTTC. It yields the protein CASSGNRLAGYNEQFF.